Below, 28 T cell receptor beta chains from the same sample are listed, as sequenced in a study of cytomegalovirus exposure and HLA in healthy donors. The PCR made use of 60 Vbeta and 13 Jbeta primers. The method was immunoSEQ multiplex PCR; TCRdb's version includes in-frame clones alone and lacks a portion of them. This sample has fewer than 200,000 clones, with over 75% found just once. Material: PBMCs. These receptors were taken from a girl less than two years old in good health and CMV-seronegative.

This clone was seen once. This chain links TRBV6-4 with TRBJ2-2; 10 nucleotides agree with TRBD1. In germline, CDR1 is MRHNA, CDR2 SNTAGT. CDR3 length: 16 amino acids. The ends lost 5 bases at V and 2 bases at J; junction bases unmatched: 5. The CDR3 here is CASSLGQGPNTGELFF. CDR3 coding DNA: TGTGCCAGCAGTTTGGGACAGGGGCCTAACACCGGGGAGCTGTTTTTT.

The chain couples TRBV5-1 to TRBJ2-3, with D perhaps matching TRBD2 (5 bases). CDR3 length equals 15 residues. The V and J ends lost 0 bases and 1 base respectively, with 9 bases between them. The germline V gene encodes CDR1 SGHRS and CDR2 YFSETQ. CDR3 in amino acids: CASSLALGGTDTQYF. The CDR3 DNA reads TGCGCCAGCAGCTTGGCTCTGGGAGGCACAGATACGCAGTATTTT.

This chain connects TRBV27 to TRBJ1-1, with 8 positions matching TRBD1. Germline CDR1 reads MNHEY; CDR2 reads SMNVEV (reference sequence). This CDR3 comprises 13 residues. The V and J ends lost 1 base and 10 bases, in that order; junction bases with no gene match: 5. Written as DNA, the CDR3 is TGTGCCAGCAGTTTATTAACAGGGGGTCCAGCTTTCTTT. It encodes CASSLLTGGPAFF.

This chain links TRBV5-1 with TRBJ2-7; 9 bases match TRBD1. Germline assignment: CDR1 SGHRS and CDR2 YFSETQ. With V trimmed by 4 bases and J by 2 bases, 7 bases remained unmatched. The CDR3 is made up of 15 amino acids. The CDR3 DNA sequence: TGCGCCAGCAGCAGAGCCGGGACAGGGCCCTACGAGCAGTACTTC. This gives the protein CASSRAGTGPYEQYF.

This rearrangement joins TRBV2 to TRBJ2-7, with D unclear. Trimming took 6 bases from V and 2 from J, leaving 20 bases between them. Germline loops: CDR1 SNHLY, CDR2 FYNNEI. This CDR3 comprises 16 residues. CDR3 residues: CASSETWAATTYEQYF. The CDR3 bases are TGTGCCAGCAGCGAAACGTGGGCAGCTACAACCTACGAGCAGTACTTC. The variable domain in full, completed from reference TRBV2 and TRBJ2-7, reads EPEVTQTPSHQVTQMGQEVILRCVPISNHLYFYWYRQILGQKVEFLVSFYNNEISEKSEIFDDQFSVERPDGSNFTLKIRSTKLEDSAMYFCASSETWAATTYEQYFGPGTRLTVT.

This chain links TRBV6-1 with TRBJ2-7; 7 nucleotides agree with TRBD1. The CDR3 consists of 14 residues. The junction had 9 bases not matched to a gene; V was cut back by 8 bases and J by 2 bases. Germline V gene data show CDR1 as MNHNS and CDR2 as SASEGT. The CDR3 here is CASAPWTGTYEQYF. The CDR3 region has the DNA TGTGCCAGCGCCCCTTGGACAGGTACCTACGAGCAGTACTTC.

This clone was counted a few times. The rearrangement uses TRBV11-2 and TRBJ2-1; D may be TRBD2 (5 bases). The CDR3 has 12 residues. The germline gives CDR1 SGHAT, CDR2 FQNNGV. Trimming took off 7 bases at V and 7 bases at J, with 11 bases between the two ends. The CDR3 bases are TGTGCCAGCACCCTCGGGGTAAATGAGCAGTTCTTC. Amino acids: CASTLGVNEQFF.

The chain uses TRBV19 and TRBJ2-5; 11 nucleotides agree with TRBD2. V was pared by 6 bases and J by 0 bases, with 3 bases of the junction left unmatched. The CDR3 is 15 amino acids. CDR1 LNHDA and CDR2 SQIVND come from the germline V gene (reference sequence). In DNA, the CDR3 is TGTGCCAGTAGAGGACTAGCGGGCAACCAAGAGACCCAGTACTTC. Amino acids: CASRGLAGNQETQYF.

Only one count was recorded for this clone. The chain couples TRBV18 to TRBJ2-1; D is uncertain. This CDR3 is built from 14 residues. Deletions cut 3 bases from V and 5 bases from J, with 11 bases between. CDR1 and CDR2 from the germline V gene are KGHSH and LQKENI. The CDR3 protein is CASSPPPRNNEQFF. CDR3 coding DNA: TGTGCCAGCTCACCCCCCCCCAGAAACAATGAGCAGTTCTTC.

This clone was recorded a few times. The chain uses TRBV7-9 and TRBJ2-5; 14 nucleotides line up with TRBD2. Trimming took 5 bases from V and 5 from J; bases not matched to a gene: 7. The germline CDR1 and CDR2 sequences are SEHNR and FQNEAQ (reference sequence). There are 16 residues in the CDR3. The CDR3, as DNA: TGTGCCAGCAGCGCACGACTAGCGGGGGGGCTGGAGACCCAGTACTTC. Protein sequence: CASSARLAGGLETQYF.

The chain uses TRBV7-6 and TRBJ2-5; no firm D call. The CDR3 has 15 amino acids. Trimming stripped 7 bases from V and 2 bases from J, with 17 bases between. The germline V gene encodes CDR1 SGHVS and CDR2 FNYEAQ. CDR3 nucleotide sequence: TGTGCCAGCACCCGAAGAGAACCTACTCAAGAGACCCAGTACTTC. Its translation: CASTRREPTQETQYF.

In nucleotides, the CDR3 is TGTGCCAGCAGTTTATTGGGGACAGCCAAGAACACTGAAGCTTTCTTT. Translation gives CASSLLGTAKNTEAFF. The chain joins TRBV27 to TRBJ1-1; 7 bases align to TRBD1. V lost 1 base to trimming and J lost 1 base; unmatched junction nucleotides: 6. The germline CDR1 and CDR2 sequences are MNHEY and SMNVEV (reference sequence). This CDR3 spans 16 amino acids.

The chain is built from TRBV2 and TRBJ2-1; 10 bases agree with TRBD1. V lost 2 bases to trimming and J lost 5 bases; unmatched junction nucleotides: 9. The germline V gene has CDR1 SNHLY and CDR2 FYNNEI. The length of the CDR3 is 17 residues. The CDR3 bases are TGTGCCAGCAGTGAATATAGGGGGACAGGGGTCCACAATGAGCAGTTCTTC. Its protein is CASSEYRGTGVHNEQFF.

The V and J genes are TRBV14 and TRBJ2-1; 13 bases match TRBD2. The CDR3 is 16 amino acids. Germline V CDR1 and CDR2: SGHDN, FVKESK. V shed 4 bases, J shed 5 bases, and the junction held 5 bases outside the gene matches. This CDR3 is CASSPRLAGGHNEQFF. CDR3 sequence (DNA): TGTGCCAGCAGCCCGAGACTAGCGGGGGGCCACAATGAGCAGTTCTTC.

This clone was counted once. This chain joins TRBV4-3 and TRBJ2-3, with D possibly TRBD2 on 7 matching bases. V was trimmed by 5 bases and J by 1 base, leaving 22 bases between them. There are 18 residues in the CDR3. Germline V gene lookup returns CDR1 LGHNA and CDR2 YSLEER. CDR3 protein: CASSGGGAAGRRTDTQYF. As DNA, the CDR3 is TGCGCCAGCAGCGGAGGGGGGGCAGCGGGGCGGCGCACAGATACGCAGTATTTT.

The chain joins TRBV9 to TRBJ2-1; no clear D. This CDR3 is built from 14 residues. Germline lookup yields CDR1 SGDLS and CDR2 YYNGEE. Trimming took off 4 bases at V and 5 bases at J, with 13 bases between the two ends. The CDR3 spells CASSQMGSHNEQFF. The CDR3 DNA follows: TGTGCCAGCAGCCAGATGGGCAGCCACAATGAGCAGTTCTTC.

The chain recombines TRBV9 with TRBJ2-1; weak D call: TRBD2 (5 bases). The CDR3 is 12 amino acids. Germline CDR1 reads SGDLS; CDR2 reads YYNGEE. V was trimmed by 4 bases and J by 13 bases, leaving 15 bases between them. In nucleotides, the CDR3 is TGTGCCAGCAGCAAAGAGGGTCGAGAACAGTTCTTC. Its translation is CASSKEGREQFF.

The chain is built from TRBV12-5 and TRBJ2-7; D is unresolved. CDR3 length equals 10 residues. Germline CDR1 LGHNT, CDR2 FRNRAP. The V end lost 5 bases, the J end lost 4 bases, and 3 bases lay between the germline ends. As DNA, the CDR3 is TGTGCTAGTGGTGTATACGAGCAGTACTTC. Its translation: CASGVYEQYF.

The chain combines TRBV7-3 with TRBJ2-2, with a possible D match to TRBD2 (5 bases). Germline loops: CDR1 SGHTA, CDR2 FQGTGA. Trimming removed 7 bases at V and 7 bases at J, with 13 bases between. The length of the CDR3 is 13 residues. This CDR3 is CASTPAVGGELFF. As DNA, the CDR3 is TGTGCCAGCACCCCAGCGGTAGGCGGGGAGCTGTTTTTT.

CDR3 protein: CASSGMTDYNEQFF. CDR3 sequence (DNA): TGTGCCAGCTCAGGGATGACGGATTACAATGAGCAGTTCTTC. This chain joins TRBV19 and TRBJ2-1, with D possibly matching TRBD1 (5 bases). Germline V gives CDR1 LNHDA, CDR2 SQIVND (reference sequence). The V and J ends lost 9 bases and 4 bases respectively, with 16 bases between them. This CDR3 is 14 amino acids long.

V and J are TRBV19 and TRBJ1-1; no definite D call. Per germline, CDR1 LNHDA and CDR2 SQIVND (reference sequence). The length of the CDR3 is 15 residues. Trimming took 3 bases from V and 4 from J, leaving 15 bases between them. CDR3 sequence: CASSIGDGSGTEAFF. In DNA form, the CDR3 reads TGTGCCAGTAGTATCGGGGATGGTTCGGGCACTGAAGCTTTCTTT.

This clone was seen just once. The genes are TRBV10-3 and TRBJ2-6, with TRBD1 as a possible D gene (5 bases). The CDR3 extends over 18 amino acids. The germline gives CDR1 ENHRY, CDR2 SYGVKD. The germline V and J ends were trimmed by 0 bases and 1 base, with 13 bases remaining between them. The CDR3 reads CAISESDTYSSGANVLTF. The CDR3 DNA follows: TGTGCCATCAGTGAGTCGGACACCTATTCATCTGGGGCCAACGTCCTGACTTTC.

The chain is built from TRBV19 and TRBJ1-6; a possible D gene is TRBD1 (6 bases). Germline CDR1 is LNHDA and CDR2 is SQIVND (reference sequence). The ends were cut back, 8 bases at V and 14 bases at J, with 25 bases in the middle. This CDR3 spans 15 amino acids. The CDR3 DNA sequence: TGTGCCAGTTTGGGGGACGACGGGGGGCTAAGGTCCCTCCACTTT. It codes for CASLGDDGGLRSLHF.

The chain couples TRBV6-5 to TRBJ2-1, with D uncertain. CDR1 and CDR2 (germline): MNHEY, SVGAGI. The V and J ends lost 3 bases and 0 bases respectively, with 6 bases between them. This CDR3 contains 14 residues. CDR3 amino acids: CASSYASSYNEQFF. The DNA of the CDR3 is TGTGCCAGCAGTTATGCTAGCTCCTACAATGAGCAGTTCTTC.

The rearrangement links TRBV30 to TRBJ1-1, with TRBD1 identical over 8 bases. The germline CDR1 and CDR2 sequences are GTSNPN and SVGIG (reference sequence). The V segment lost 4 bases and the J segment 1 base; nucleotides outside the gene matches: 2. CDR3 length equals 13 residues. The CDR3 here is CAWTDRANTEAFF. CDR3 in DNA: TGTGCCTGGACGGACAGGGCGAACACTGAAGCTTTCTTT.

V usage is TRBV5-5 and J usage is TRBJ1-2; TRBD1 is a possible D gene (5 bases). CDR1 and CDR2 (germline): SGHKS, YYEKEE (reference sequence). CDR3 length: 17 residues. V dropped 0 bases and J dropped 4 bases, with 19 bases sitting between them. The CDR3 DNA follows: TGTGCCAGCAGCTTGGGGGCGGGGGTTCGGGGCGGCTATGGCTACACCTTC. Translated: CASSLGAGVRGGYGYTF.

CDR3 loop: CASTITGGEGDTQYF. The CDR3 region has the DNA TGTGCCAGCACCATCACGGGGGGGGAAGGAGATACGCAGTATTTT. This sequence joins TRBV4-2 and TRBJ2-3; 8 nucleotides match TRBD2. The CDR3 is made up of 15 amino acids. Trimming cost V 7 bases and J 5 bases; bases outside gene matches: 11. Per the germline V gene, CDR1 is LGHNA and CDR2 is YNFKEQ.

The chain links TRBV7-9 to TRBJ2-1; unclear D gene. V was pared by 1 base and J by 11 bases, with 12 bases between. The CDR3 runs to 13 residues. Per germline, CDR1 SEHNR and CDR2 FQNEAQ (reference sequence). CDR3 DNA sequence: TGTGCCAGCAGCTTAGAACTACGAAACCAGCAGTTCTTC. Amino acid sequence: CASSLELRNQQFF.